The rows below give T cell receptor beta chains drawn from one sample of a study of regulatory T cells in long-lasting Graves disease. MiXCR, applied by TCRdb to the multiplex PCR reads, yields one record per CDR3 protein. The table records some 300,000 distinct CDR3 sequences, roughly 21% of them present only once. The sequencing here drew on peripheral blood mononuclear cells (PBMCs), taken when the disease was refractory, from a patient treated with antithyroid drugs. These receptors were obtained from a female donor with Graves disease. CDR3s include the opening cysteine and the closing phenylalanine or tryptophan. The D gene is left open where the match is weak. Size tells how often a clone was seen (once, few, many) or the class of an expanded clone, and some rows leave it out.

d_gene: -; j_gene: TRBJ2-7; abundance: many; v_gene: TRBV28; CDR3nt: TGTGCCAGCAGCCCCGGGCAGGGTCACGAGCAGTACTTC; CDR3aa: CASSPGQGHEQYF
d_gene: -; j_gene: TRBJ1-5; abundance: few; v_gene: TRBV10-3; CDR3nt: TGTGCCATCAGCTCGACAGCTAGTAGCAATCAGCCCCAGCATTTT; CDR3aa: CAISSTASSNQPQHF
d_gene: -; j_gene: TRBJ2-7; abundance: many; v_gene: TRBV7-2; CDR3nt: TGTGCCAGCAGCTTCGGGACCGAGAGCTCCTACGAGCAGTACTTC; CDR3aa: CASSFGTESSYEQYF
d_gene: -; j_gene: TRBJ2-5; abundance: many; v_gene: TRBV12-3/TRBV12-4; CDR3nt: TGTGCCAGCAGTCCTCGGGACGCCCGGGAGACCCAGTACTTC; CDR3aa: CASSPRDARETQYF
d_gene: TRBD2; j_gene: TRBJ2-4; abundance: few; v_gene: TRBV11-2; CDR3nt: TGTGCCACGGCGGGGGGCACCCTAGCCAAAAACATTCAGTACTTC; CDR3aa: CATAGGTLAKNIQYF
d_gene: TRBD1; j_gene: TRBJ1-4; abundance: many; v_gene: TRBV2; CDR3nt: TGTGCCAGTACAGGGGCAACTAATGAAAAACTGTTTTTT; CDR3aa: CASTGATNEKLFF
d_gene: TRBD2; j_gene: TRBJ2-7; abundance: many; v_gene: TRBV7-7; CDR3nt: TGTGCTAGCGCCGGGACTAGCGTCTCCGAGCAGTACTTC; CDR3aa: CASAGTSVSEQYF
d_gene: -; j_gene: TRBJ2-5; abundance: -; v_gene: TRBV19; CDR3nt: TGTGCCAGTAGTCCCTGGGAGCAGGGGGAGACCCAGTACTTC; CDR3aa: CASSPWEQGETQYF
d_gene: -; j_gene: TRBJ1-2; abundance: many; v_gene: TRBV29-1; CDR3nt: TGCAGCGTTGAGGCCAGTTCGGGCTATGGCTACACCTTC; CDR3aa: CSVEASSGYGYTF
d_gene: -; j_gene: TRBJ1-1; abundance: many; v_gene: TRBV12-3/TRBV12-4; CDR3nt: TGTGCCAGCAGTTTGGAGTACATGAACACTGAAGCTTTCTTT; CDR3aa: CASSLEYMNTEAFF